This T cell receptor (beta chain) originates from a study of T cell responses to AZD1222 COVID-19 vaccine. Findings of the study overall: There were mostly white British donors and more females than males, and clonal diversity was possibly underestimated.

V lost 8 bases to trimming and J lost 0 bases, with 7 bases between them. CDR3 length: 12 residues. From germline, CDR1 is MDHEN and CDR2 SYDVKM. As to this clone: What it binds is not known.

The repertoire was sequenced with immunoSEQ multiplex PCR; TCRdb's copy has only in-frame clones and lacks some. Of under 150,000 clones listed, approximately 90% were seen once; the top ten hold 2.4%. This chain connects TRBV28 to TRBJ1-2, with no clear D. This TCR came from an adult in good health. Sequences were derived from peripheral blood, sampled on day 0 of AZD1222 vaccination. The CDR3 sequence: CASSRANYGYTF. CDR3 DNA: TGTGCCAGCTCACGTGCTAACTATGGCTACACCTTC.